Listed below are T cell receptor beta chains from one sample, sequenced in a study of blood T cell repertoires in COVID-19. This table comes from immunoSEQ multiplex PCR, and its TCRdb copy is limited to in-frame clones, with some not included. Among some 370,000 clones listed, almost 90% were seen once. The specimen sequenced was peripheral blood. Source of these receptors: a man between 18 and 29 years old with active or convalescent COVID-19. Both conserved end residues are part of each CDR3. The D gene is left open where the match is weak. Expanded clones get a size class; other rows say once, few or many, or leave the size out.

V gene,D gene,J gene,clone size,CDR3 DNA,CDR3 protein
TRBV29-1,TRBD2,TRBJ2-3,-,TGCAGCGTACAACCGGGACTAGCGGGGGGGAGCACAGATACGCAGTATTTT,CSVQPGLAGGSTDTQYF
TRBV27,TRBD1,TRBJ2-5,-,TGTGCCAGCAGTTTAAGCCCCGGGACAGGGGGGACCCAGTACTTC,CASSLSPGTGGTQYF
TRBV4-2,TRBD1,TRBJ1-2,-,TGTGCCAGCAGCCTACAAGGACAGGGGGAAGGCTACACCTTC,CASSLQGQGEGYTF
TRBV9,-,TRBJ1-4,-,TGTGCCAGCAGCCCTCCGCCGACGGGGGTAGGAAAACTGTTTTTT,CASSPPPTGVGKLFF
TRBV27,TRBD1,TRBJ1-2,once,TGTGCCAGCAGCGGGGACAGATACTATGGCTACACCTTC,CASSGDRYYGYTF
TRBV6-2/TRBV6-3,TRBD1,TRBJ2-1,-,TGTGCCAGCCGCCACCCGGGACAGGGTGCCCCTAAGGGGCACAATGAGCAGTTCTTC,CASRHPGQGAPKGHNEQFF
TRBV6-5,-,TRBJ1-1,-,TGTGCCAGCAGTTACTCGTTTAGGTCCGGGGGCACTGAAGCTTTCTTT,CASSYSFRSGGTEAFF
TRBV14,-,TRBJ2-3,-,TGTGCCAGCAGCCGGGACTTCGGGACGCAGTATTTT,CASSRDFGTQYF
TRBV5-1,TRBD1,TRBJ2-7,-,TGCGCCAGCAGCTTGTGGGGACAGGTCTACGAGCAGTACTTC,CASSLWGQVYEQYF
TRBV6-2/TRBV6-3,TRBD1,TRBJ2-3,-,TGTGCCAGCAGTCGACAGGGGCAAGGGGGCACAGATACGCAGTATTTT,CASSRQGQGGTDTQYF
TRBV7-9,-,TRBJ2-1,few,TGTGCCAGCAGCCCCATCGGGGGGCCTTCCTACAATGAGCAGTTCTTC,CASSPIGGPSYNEQFF
TRBV9,TRBD2,TRBJ2-1,once,TGTGCCAGCAGTGTAGCGGGGGGGCAATCCTACAATGAGCAGTTCTTC,CASSVAGGQSYNEQFF
TRBV19,-,TRBJ1-5,-,TGTGCCAGTAGCCTGGGGCAGGGCTATCAGCCCCAGCATTTT,CASSLGQGYQPQHF
TRBV6-2/TRBV6-3,TRBD2,TRBJ2-7,-,TGTGCCAGCAGCGCGGGACTAGCGGGGCCCTACGAGCAGTACTTC,CASSAGLAGPYEQYF
TRBV25-1,-,TRBJ2-5,-,TGTGCCAGCAGTGAATGGGCGGAGACCCAGTACTTC,CASSEWAETQYF
TRBV19,TRBD1,TRBJ2-7,-,TGTGCCAGTAGCCGCGGGCAGGGGGCCTACGAGCAGTACTTC,CASSRGQGAYEQYF
TRBV19,-,TRBJ1-1,-,TGTGCCAGTAGTGGTCAGGCGGGCACTGAAGCTTTCTTT,CASSGQAGTEAFF
TRBV18,TRBD1,TRBJ2-7,-,TGTGCCAGCTCACCTCCGGGACAGGGGGATCTCGAGCAGTACTTC,CASSPPGQGDLEQYF
TRBV18,TRBD1,TRBJ1-5,-,TGTGCCAGCTCCCCGGGACAGGGAGATCAGCCCCAGCATTTT,CASSPGQGDQPQHF
TRBV12-3/TRBV12-4,-,TRBJ1-2,-,TGTGCCAGCAGTCTAGGAGCAAACTATGGCTACACCTTC,CASSLGANYGYTF
TRBV27,TRBD1,TRBJ1-5,-,TGTGCCAGCAGTCCAAACAGGGGAATCAATCAGCCCCAGCATTTT,CASSPNRGINQPQHF
TRBV5-4,-,TRBJ1-1,-,TGTGCCAGCAGCCCCTTCACGACTGTGAACACTGAAGCTTTCTTT,CASSPFTTVNTEAFF
TRBV4-1,TRBD1,TRBJ2-3,once,TGCGCCAGCAGCCTGCGGACAGGGGTTAGGACAGATACGCAGTATTTT,CASSLRTGVRTDTQYF
TRBV12-3/TRBV12-4,-,TRBJ2-5,-,TGTGCCAGCAGCCTACGGGAGACCCAGTACTTC,CASSLRETQYF
TRBV7-9,-,TRBJ1-4,-,TGTGCCAGCAGCTTAGAGGGTGGCAGGGGAGAAAAACTGTTTTTT,CASSLEGGRGEKLFF
TRBV5-1,-,TRBJ2-6,-,TGCGCCAGCAGCTTGGCCTCCCCTTCTGGGGCCAACGTCCTGACTTTC,CASSLASPSGANVLTF
TRBV6-5,TRBD1,TRBJ1-6,-,TGTGCCAGCAGCTACCGCCCGGACAGGGCTAATTCACCCCTCCACTTT,CASSYRPDRANSPLHF
TRBV9,-,TRBJ2-3,-,TGTGCCAGCAGCGTAGTAGGCGGGGCCAATACCCCAGATACGCAGTATTTT,CASSVVGGANTPDTQYF
TRBV5-6,-,TRBJ2-1,-,TGTGCCAGCAGCCTAGGACAGAGGGTTTACAATGAGCAGTTCTTC,CASSLGQRVYNEQFF
TRBV6-2/TRBV6-3,TRBD1,TRBJ2-4,-,TGTGCCAGCAGCCCGGTGAGGGGGCATTACATTCAGTACTTC,CASSPVRGHYIQYF
TRBV7-2,-,TRBJ2-7,-,TGTGCCAGCAGCCTTGCTTCGACTGGTTTCACCTACGAGCAGTACTTC,CASSLASTGFTYEQYF
TRBV6-4,-,TRBJ1-1,-,TGTGCCAGCAGTGACTCTCGGGTACGCGCTGAAGCTTTCTTT,CASSDSRVRAEAFF
TRBV25-1,-,TRBJ1-6,once,TGTGCCAGCAGTCAACAGGGCGGTTCACCCCTCCACTTT,CASSQQGGSPLHF
TRBV5-4,TRBD1,TRBJ1-2,-,TGTGCCAGCAGCTTTCCTACAGGGGACTATGGCTACACCTTC,CASSFPTGDYGYTF
TRBV5-1,-,TRBJ1-1,few,TGCGCCAGCAGCTTCTTTGGGCCCACTGAAGCTTTCTTT,CASSFFGPTEAFF
TRBV5-5,TRBD2,TRBJ2-7,-,TGTGCCAGCAGCCCCACCGGGACTAGGAGAAACTACGAGCAGTACTTC,CASSPTGTRRNYEQYF
TRBV28,-,TRBJ1-5,-,TGTGCCAGCAGTCCCACCGGGAGAGAACATCAGCCCCAGCATTTT,CASSPTGREHQPQHF
TRBV5-6,TRBD1,TRBJ2-7,-,TGTGCCAGCAGCTCCCGACAGGGCCCCTACGAGCAGTACTTC,CASSSRQGPYEQYF
TRBV7-8,TRBD1,TRBJ2-7,-,TGTGCCAGCAGCTCACGGGACAGGTTAATCTCCTACGAGCAGTACTTC,CASSSRDRLISYEQYF
TRBV5-1,TRBD2,TRBJ2-7,-,TGCGCCAGCAGCATCTCCGGGACCGCGGGGGACGAGCAGTACTTC,CASSISGTAGDEQYF
TRBV10-1,TRBD2,TRBJ2-5,-,TGCGCCAGCAGTGCACTAGCGGCCCAAGAGACCCAGTACTTC,CASSALAAQETQYF
TRBV5-1,-,TRBJ1-2,once,TGCGCCAGCAGCTCGGGAGATGACGCCAATGGCTACACCTTC,CASSSGDDANGYTF
TRBV4-2,-,TRBJ2-7,-,TGTGCCAGCAGCCAAGGGACAGACTCCTACGAGCAGTACTTC,CASSQGTDSYEQYF
TRBV28,-,TRBJ1-5,-,TGTGCCAGCAGTTTGGCAAGTCAGCCCCAGCATTTT,CASSLASQPQHF
TRBV9,TRBD1,TRBJ1-1,-,TGTGCCAGCAGCGTAGTAATAGGGGGACAGGGACACATGAACACTGAAGCTTTCTTT,CASSVVIGGQGHMNTEAFF
TRBV2,TRBD1,TRBJ2-5,-,TGTGCCAGCAGCACAGGGTCAATCGGACAGGGGGAGACCCAGTACTTC,CASSTGSIGQGETQYF
TRBV18,-,TRBJ1-3,-,TGTGCCAGCTCGGGGGGATTCTCTGGAAACACCATATATTTT,CASSGGFSGNTIYF
TRBV11-2,TRBD2,TRBJ2-1,-,TGTGCCAGCAGCTCCCAGGGTAGCGGGCCATACAATGAGCAGTTCTTC,CASSSQGSGPYNEQFF
TRBV20-1,-,TRBJ1-1,-,TGCAGTGCTAGTGAGGGGAGCGACACTGAAGCTTTCTTT,CSASEGSDTEAFF
TRBV10-1,TRBD2,TRBJ2-1,-,TGCGCCAGCAGTGAGCGAGAATCGGAGCGGGGGCGCCAGACGAGGTACAATGAGCAGTTCTTC,CASSERESERGRQTRYNEQFF